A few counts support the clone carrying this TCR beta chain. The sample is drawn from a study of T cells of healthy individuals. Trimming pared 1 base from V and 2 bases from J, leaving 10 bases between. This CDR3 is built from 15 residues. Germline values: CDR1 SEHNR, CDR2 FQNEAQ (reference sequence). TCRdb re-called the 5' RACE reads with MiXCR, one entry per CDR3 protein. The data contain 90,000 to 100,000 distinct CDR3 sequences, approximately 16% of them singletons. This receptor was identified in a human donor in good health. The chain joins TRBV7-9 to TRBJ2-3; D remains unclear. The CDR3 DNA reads TGTGCCAGCAGCTTAGTTGGGTCGATCACAGATACGCAGTATTTT. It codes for CASSLVGSITDTQYF.